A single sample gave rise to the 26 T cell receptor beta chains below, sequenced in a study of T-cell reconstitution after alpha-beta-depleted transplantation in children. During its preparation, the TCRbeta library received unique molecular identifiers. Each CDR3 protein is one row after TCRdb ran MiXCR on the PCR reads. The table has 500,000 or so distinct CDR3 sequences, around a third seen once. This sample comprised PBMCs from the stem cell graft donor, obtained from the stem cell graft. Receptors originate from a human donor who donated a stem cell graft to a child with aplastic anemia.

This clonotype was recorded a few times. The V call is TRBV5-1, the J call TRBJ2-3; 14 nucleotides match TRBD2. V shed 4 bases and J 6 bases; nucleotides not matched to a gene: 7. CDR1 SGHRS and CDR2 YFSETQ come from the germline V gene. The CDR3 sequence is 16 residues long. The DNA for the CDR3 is TGCGCCAGCAGCCCGGGACTAGCGGGAGAATGGGATACGCAGTATTTT. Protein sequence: CASSPGLAGEWDTQYF.

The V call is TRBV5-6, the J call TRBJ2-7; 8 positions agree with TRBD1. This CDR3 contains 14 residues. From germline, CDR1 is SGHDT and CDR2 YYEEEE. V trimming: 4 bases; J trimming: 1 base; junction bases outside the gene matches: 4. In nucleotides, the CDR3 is TGTGCCAGCAGCCGGACAGGGCGGTCCTACGAGCAGTACTTC. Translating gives CASSRTGRSYEQYF.

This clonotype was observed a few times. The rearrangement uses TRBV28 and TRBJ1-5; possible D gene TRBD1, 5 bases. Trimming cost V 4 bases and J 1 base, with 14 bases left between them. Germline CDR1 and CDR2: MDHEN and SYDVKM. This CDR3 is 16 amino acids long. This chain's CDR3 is CASSSSQRGSNQPQHF. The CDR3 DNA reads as TGTGCCAGCAGTTCCAGTCAACGGGGCAGCAATCAGCCCCAGCATTTT.

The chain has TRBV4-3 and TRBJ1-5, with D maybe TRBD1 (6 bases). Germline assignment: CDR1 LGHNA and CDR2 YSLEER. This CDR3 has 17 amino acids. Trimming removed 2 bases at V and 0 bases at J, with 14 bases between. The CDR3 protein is CASSQTRGQYSNQPQHF. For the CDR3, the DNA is TGCGCCAGCAGCCAAACCCGAGGACAGTATAGCAATCAGCCCCAGCATTTT.

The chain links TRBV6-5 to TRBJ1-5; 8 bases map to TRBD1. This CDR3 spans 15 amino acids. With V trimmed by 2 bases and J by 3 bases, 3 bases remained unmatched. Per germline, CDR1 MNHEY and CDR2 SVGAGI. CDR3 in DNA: TGTGCCAGCAGTTACGGGACAGGCCACAATCAGCCCCAGCATTTT. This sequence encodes CASSYGTGHNQPQHF.

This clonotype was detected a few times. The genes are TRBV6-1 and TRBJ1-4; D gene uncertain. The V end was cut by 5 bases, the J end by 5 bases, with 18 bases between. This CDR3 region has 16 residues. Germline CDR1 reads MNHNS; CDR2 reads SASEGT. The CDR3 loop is CASSPRTNNINEKLFF. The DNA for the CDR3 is TGTGCCAGCAGTCCCCGGACGAATAACATAAATGAAAAACTGTTTTTT.

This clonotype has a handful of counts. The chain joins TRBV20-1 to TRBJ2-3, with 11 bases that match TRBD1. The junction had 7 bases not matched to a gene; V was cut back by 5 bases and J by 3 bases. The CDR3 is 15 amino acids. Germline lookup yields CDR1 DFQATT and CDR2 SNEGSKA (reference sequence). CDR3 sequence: CSAVSGTGGTDTQYF. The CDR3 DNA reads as TGCAGTGCTGTCAGCGGGACAGGGGGGACAGATACGCAGTATTTT.

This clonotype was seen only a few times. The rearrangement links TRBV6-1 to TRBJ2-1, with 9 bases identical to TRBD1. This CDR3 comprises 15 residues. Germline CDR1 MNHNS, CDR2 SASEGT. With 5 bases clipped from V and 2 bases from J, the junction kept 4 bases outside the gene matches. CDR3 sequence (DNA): TGTGCCAGCAGTCTAACAGGGGGCCCCTACAATGAGCAGTTCTTC. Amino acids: CASSLTGGPYNEQFF.

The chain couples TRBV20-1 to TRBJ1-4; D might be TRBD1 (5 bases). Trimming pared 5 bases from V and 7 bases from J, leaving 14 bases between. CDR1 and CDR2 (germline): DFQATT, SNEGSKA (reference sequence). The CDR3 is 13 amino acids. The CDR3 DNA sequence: TGCAGTGCTCGACAGTTAGAAGGTGAAAAACTGTTTTTT. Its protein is CSARQLEGEKLFF.

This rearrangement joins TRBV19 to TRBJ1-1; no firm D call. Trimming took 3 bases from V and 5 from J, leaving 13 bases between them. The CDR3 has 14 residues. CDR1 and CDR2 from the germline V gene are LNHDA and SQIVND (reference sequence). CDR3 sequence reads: CASSIGGVPTEAFF. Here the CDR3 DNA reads TGTGCCAGTAGTATTGGTGGGGTACCGACTGAAGCTTTCTTT.

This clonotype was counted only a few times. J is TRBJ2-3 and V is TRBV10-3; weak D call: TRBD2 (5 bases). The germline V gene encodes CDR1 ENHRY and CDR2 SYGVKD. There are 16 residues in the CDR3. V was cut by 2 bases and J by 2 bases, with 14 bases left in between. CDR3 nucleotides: TGTGCCATCAGTGAGAAAGGAGGTCTCCTCACAGATACGCAGTATTTT. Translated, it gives CAISEKGGLLTDTQYF.

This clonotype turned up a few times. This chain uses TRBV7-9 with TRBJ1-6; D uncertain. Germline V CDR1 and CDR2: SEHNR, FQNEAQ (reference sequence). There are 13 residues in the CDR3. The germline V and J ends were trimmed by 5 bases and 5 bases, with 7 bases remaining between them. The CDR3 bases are TGTGCCAGCAGCCACGGAAATAATTCACCCCTCCACTTT. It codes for CASSHGNNSPLHF.

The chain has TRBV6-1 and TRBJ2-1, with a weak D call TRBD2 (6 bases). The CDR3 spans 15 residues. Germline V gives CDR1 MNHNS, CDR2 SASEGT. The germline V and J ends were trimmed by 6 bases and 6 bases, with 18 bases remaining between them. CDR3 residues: CASSFGLIGSNEQFF. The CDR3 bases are TGTGCCAGCAGCTTTGGACTAATTGGGTCCAATGAGCAGTTCTTC.

The CDR3 here is CASKFWGETQYF. The CDR3 nucleotides read TGTGCCAGCAAGTTTTGGGGGGAGACCCAGTACTTC. The V and J genes are TRBV12-3 or TRBV12-4 and TRBJ2-5, with D perhaps being TRBD1 or TRBD2 (5 bases each). This CDR3 has 12 residues. The V end lost 7 bases, the J end lost 5 bases, and 11 bases lay between the germline ends.

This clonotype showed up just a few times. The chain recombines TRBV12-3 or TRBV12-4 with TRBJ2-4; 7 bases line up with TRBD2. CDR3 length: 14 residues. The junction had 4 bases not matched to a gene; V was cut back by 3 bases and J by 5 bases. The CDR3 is CASSLDGRQNIQYF. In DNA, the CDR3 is TGTGCCAGCAGTTTGGACGGGAGGCAAAACATTCAGTACTTC.

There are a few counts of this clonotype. Here the CDR3 reads CASSLKAGADTQYF. The DNA for the CDR3 is TGTGCCAGCAGCTTAAAGGCGGGAGCTGATACGCAGTATTTT. The rearrangement joins TRBV7-2 to TRBJ2-3, with TRBD2 matching over 7 bases. Unmatched junction bases numbered 5, after V lost 2 bases and J lost 6 bases. This CDR3 has 14 residues. Germline CDR1 and CDR2: SGHTA and FQGNSA.

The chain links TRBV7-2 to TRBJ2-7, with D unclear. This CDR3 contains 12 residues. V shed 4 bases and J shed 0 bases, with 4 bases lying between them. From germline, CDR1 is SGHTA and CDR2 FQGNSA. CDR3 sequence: CASSSPSYEQYV. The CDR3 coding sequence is TGTGCCAGCAGCTCCCCCTCCTACGAGCAGTACGTC.

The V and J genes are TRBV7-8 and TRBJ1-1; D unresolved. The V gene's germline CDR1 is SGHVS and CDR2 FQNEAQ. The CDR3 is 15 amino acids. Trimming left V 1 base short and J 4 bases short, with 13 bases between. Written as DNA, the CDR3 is TGTGCCAGCAGCTTAGAAGGCCGGGCGGGCACTGAAGCTTTCTTT. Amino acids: CASSLEGRAGTEAFF.

The CDR3 loop is CASSSGRGTEAFF. CDR3 DNA: TGTGCCAGCAGTTCGGGTCGGGGGACTGAAGCTTTCTTT. This rearrangement joins TRBV12-3 or TRBV12-4 to TRBJ1-1; TRBD1 is a possible D gene (5 bases). This CDR3 region has 13 residues. V lost 4 bases to trimming and J lost 5 bases, with 11 bases between them.

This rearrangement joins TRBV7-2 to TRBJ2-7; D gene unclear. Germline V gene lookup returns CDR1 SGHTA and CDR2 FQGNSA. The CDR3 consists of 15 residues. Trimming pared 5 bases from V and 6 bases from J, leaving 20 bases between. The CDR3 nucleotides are TGTGCCAGCAGCGAACCGGGCCTCTTAGCCGGCGAGCAGTACTTC. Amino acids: CASSEPGLLAGEQYF.

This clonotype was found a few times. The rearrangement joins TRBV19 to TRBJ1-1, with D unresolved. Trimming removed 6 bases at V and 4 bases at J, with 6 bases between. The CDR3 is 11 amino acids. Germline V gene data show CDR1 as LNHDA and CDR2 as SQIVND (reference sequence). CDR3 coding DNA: TGTGCCAGTAGCATGGGCACTGAAGCTTTCTTT. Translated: CASSMGTEAFF.

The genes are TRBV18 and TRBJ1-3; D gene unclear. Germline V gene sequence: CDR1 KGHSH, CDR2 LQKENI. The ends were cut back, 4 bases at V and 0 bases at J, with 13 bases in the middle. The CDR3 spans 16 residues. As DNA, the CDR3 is TGTGCCAGCTCACTATCCGAGGGCTCCTCTGGAAACACCATATATTTT. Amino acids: CASSLSEGSSGNTIYF.

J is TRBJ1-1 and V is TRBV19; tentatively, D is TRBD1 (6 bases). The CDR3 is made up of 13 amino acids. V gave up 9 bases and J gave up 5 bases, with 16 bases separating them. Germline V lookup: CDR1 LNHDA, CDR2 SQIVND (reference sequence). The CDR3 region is CASWELGGTEAFF. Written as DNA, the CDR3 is TGTGCCAGCTGGGAACTAGGGGGAACTGAAGCTTTCTTT.

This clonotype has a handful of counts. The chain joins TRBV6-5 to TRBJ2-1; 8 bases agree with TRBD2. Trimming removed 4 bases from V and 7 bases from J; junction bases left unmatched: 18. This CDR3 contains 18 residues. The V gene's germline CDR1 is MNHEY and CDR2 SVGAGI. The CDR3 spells CASSSSTSGRSIGNEQFF. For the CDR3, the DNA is TGTGCCAGCAGTTCCTCAACTAGCGGCAGGAGTATTGGGAATGAGCAGTTCTTC.

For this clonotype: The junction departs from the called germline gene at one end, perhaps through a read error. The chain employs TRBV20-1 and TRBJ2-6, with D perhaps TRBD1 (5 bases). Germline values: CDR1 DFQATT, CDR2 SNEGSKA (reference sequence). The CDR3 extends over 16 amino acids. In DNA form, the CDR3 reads TGCAGTGCCAAACGACCCGGTGACTCTGGGGCCAACGTCCTGATTTTC. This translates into CSAKRPGDSGANVLIF.

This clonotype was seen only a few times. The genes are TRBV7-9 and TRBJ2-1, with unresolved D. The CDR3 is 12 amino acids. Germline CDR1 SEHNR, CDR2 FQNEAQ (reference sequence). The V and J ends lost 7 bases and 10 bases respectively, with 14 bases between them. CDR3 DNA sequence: TGTGCCAGCACCAACTCTATTTGGGAGCAGTTCTTC. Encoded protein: CASTNSIWEQFF.